These T cell receptor beta chains were read from a single sample in a study of cytomegalovirus exposure and HLA in healthy donors. Profiling relied on immunoSEQ multiplex PCR, and the TCRdb table lists in-frame clones only, not all of them. The profile shows roughly 100,000 clones, around four fifths of them singletons. Sequencing used PBMCs. The origin of the receptors is a woman aged 55-69 years in good health and CMV-seronegative. Each CDR3 is given without its conserved first and last residue. Fields, in order: CDR3 protein, V gene, clone size, J gene. Clone size is not always given. Where it is, it says once, few, many or a class for expanded clones.

CDR3aa: ASSRQDGTYNEQF
v_gene: TRBV5-4
abundance: NA
j_gene: TRBJ2-1

CDR3aa: ASSRNIGGQGSSPLH
v_gene: TRBV18
abundance: NA
j_gene: TRBJ1-6

CDR3aa: ASSPGNSNQPQH
v_gene: TRBV9
abundance: few
j_gene: TRBJ1-5

CDR3aa: AAQGSGQETQY
v_gene: TRBV6-5
abundance: few
j_gene: TRBJ2-5

CDR3aa: ASSRQGPGANVLT
v_gene: TRBV11-3
abundance: NA
j_gene: TRBJ2-6

CDR3aa: ASSQVEEGGMNTEAF
v_gene: TRBV4-2
abundance: NA
j_gene: TRBJ1-1

CDR3aa: SSGGPTAGGSYEQY
v_gene: TRBV29-1
abundance: NA
j_gene: TRBJ2-7

CDR3aa: ASSPGLFEDWN
v_gene: TRBV2
abundance: NA
j_gene: TRBJ2-7

CDR3aa: ATSYETGARTEAF
v_gene: TRBV15
abundance: few
j_gene: TRBJ1-1

CDR3aa: ASSRQGARPYEQY
v_gene: TRBV27
abundance: few
j_gene: TRBJ2-7

CDR3aa: AWSVKLAGFSYNEQF
v_gene: TRBV30
abundance: once
j_gene: TRBJ2-1

CDR3aa: ASSSTPYGYT
v_gene: TRBV7-2
abundance: NA
j_gene: TRBJ1-2

CDR3aa: ASSAGQGRELF
v_gene: TRBV9
abundance: few
j_gene: TRBJ2-2

CDR3aa: ASSAFGGLGPNQPQH
v_gene: TRBV19
abundance: NA
j_gene: TRBJ1-5

CDR3aa: ASSLGLNNEQF
v_gene: TRBV5-1
abundance: NA
j_gene: TRBJ2-1

CDR3aa: ASSSTGGHGYT
v_gene: TRBV27
abundance: NA
j_gene: TRBJ1-2

CDR3aa: ASSLEAVVNTEAF
v_gene: TRBV5-4
abundance: NA
j_gene: TRBJ1-1

CDR3aa: ASSEQTRGGYT
v_gene: TRBV25-1
abundance: NA
j_gene: TRBJ1-2

CDR3aa: ASSLTSVASYNEQF
v_gene: TRBV9
abundance: NA
j_gene: TRBJ2-1

CDR3aa: ARRRAGCSGNTIY
v_gene: TRBV5-3
abundance: once
j_gene: TRBJ1-3

CDR3aa: ATSRDPSGGANEQF
v_gene: TRBV15
abundance: once
j_gene: TRBJ2-1

CDR3aa: ASSPARANYGYT
v_gene: TRBV9
abundance: NA
j_gene: TRBJ1-2

CDR3aa: ASSQRAGELF
v_gene: TRBV4-3
abundance: NA
j_gene: TRBJ2-2

CDR3aa: ASRAGLSGRAGETQY
v_gene: TRBV7-7
abundance: NA
j_gene: TRBJ2-5

CDR3aa: ASTTDSPMNTEAF
v_gene: TRBV5-1
abundance: NA
j_gene: TRBJ1-1

CDR3aa: ASSPQETYNEQF
v_gene: TRBV18
abundance: NA
j_gene: TRBJ2-1

CDR3aa: ASRTSGRGGKSYNEQF
v_gene: TRBV2
abundance: NA
j_gene: TRBJ2-1

CDR3aa: AWAGASGSWDEQF
v_gene: TRBV30
abundance: NA
j_gene: TRBJ2-1

CDR3aa: ASSLGIAGDGELF
v_gene: TRBV5-4
abundance: NA
j_gene: TRBJ2-2

CDR3aa: ASSYSIRTDEQY
v_gene: TRBV6-6
abundance: NA
j_gene: TRBJ2-7

CDR3aa: ATSKTPGQGAYEQY
v_gene: TRBV15
abundance: NA
j_gene: TRBJ2-7

CDR3aa: ASSQRLVGEQF
v_gene: TRBV4-3
abundance: NA
j_gene: TRBJ2-1

CDR3aa: ASSFNRNYGYT
v_gene: TRBV27
abundance: NA
j_gene: TRBJ1-2

CDR3aa: ATRAISYNEQF
v_gene: TRBV15
abundance: NA
j_gene: TRBJ2-1

CDR3aa: ASSEFPRTGEDTEAF
v_gene: TRBV25-1
abundance: NA
j_gene: TRBJ1-1

CDR3aa: ASSLTSGRAGATGELF
v_gene: TRBV28
abundance: NA
j_gene: TRBJ2-2